The T cell receptor (beta chain) under discussion was sequenced for a study of cytomegalovirus exposure and HLA in healthy donors. Repertoires were generated with immunoSEQ multiplex PCR, while TCRdb's copy carries only in-frame clones and drops some. This repertoire shows 100,000 to 150,000 clones, around nine tenths found once; its top ten account for approximately 3.5%. Whole-study findings and limits: The authors listed approximately 150 TCR beta chains as cytomegalovirus-associated.

Germline-derived CDR1 and CDR2 are SGHAT and FQNNGV. With V trimmed by 7 bases and J by 3 bases, 8 bases remained unmatched. There are 14 residues in the CDR3. With respect to this clone: Its antigen is unidentified.

This receptor was identified in a man aged 30 to 45 in good health and CMV-seronegative. Material for sequencing was PBMCs. The chain carries TRBV11-2 and TRBJ2-7; 8 positions agree with TRBD1. CDR3 amino acids: CASKTGTGNYEQYF. DNA of the CDR3: TGTGCCAGCAAGACAGGGACAGGAAACTACGAGCAGTACTTC.